One and the same sample provided the 22 T cell receptor beta chains below, sequenced in a study of T cell responses to AZD1222 COVID-19 vaccine. Sequenced by immunoSEQ multiplex PCR; TCRdb stores in-frame clones only, minus some. The table shows 130,000 or so clones, with approximately 88% occurring only once. The material sequenced was peripheral blood, taken on day 0 of AZD1222 vaccination. The receptors here all came from an adult in good health.

J is TRBJ2-7 and V is TRBV4-1, with D tentatively TRBD1 (5 bases). Trimming pared 5 bases from V and 2 bases from J, leaving 13 bases between. CDR1 and CDR2 from the germline V gene are MGHRA and YSYEKL. This CDR3 region has 14 residues. The CDR3 bases are TGCGCCAGCAGCGTCGACAGTTCCCCCTACGAGCAGTACTTC. It encodes CASSVDSSPYEQYF.

The V and J genes are TRBV24-1 and TRBJ2-3; D gene ambiguous. The CDR3 is 11 residues long. Germline V CDR1 and CDR2: KGHDR, SFDVKD. V was pared by 5 bases and J by 5 bases, with 4 bases between. The CDR3 nucleotides read TGTGCCACCAGTGCGGGAGATACGCAGTATTTT. It yields the protein CATSAGDTQYF.

The rearrangement links TRBV2 to TRBJ1-1; possible D gene TRBD1, 5 bases. Germline CDR1 reads SNHLY; CDR2 reads FYNNEI. Deletions cut 4 bases from V and 2 bases from J, with 5 bases between. The CDR3 consists of 12 residues. As DNA, the CDR3 is TGTGCCAGCAGTGGGGGCAACACTGAAGCTTTCTTT. This encodes CASSGGNTEAFF.

The rearrangement uses TRBV7-9 and TRBJ1-3, with D perhaps TRBD1 (5 bases). The CDR3 spans 15 residues. The germline V and J ends were trimmed by 9 bases and 0 bases, with 15 bases remaining between them. Germline V gene sequence: CDR1 SEHNR, CDR2 FQNEAQ (reference sequence). Here the CDR3 DNA reads TGTGCCAGTCAGGGCTCAGGGAGCTCTGGAAACACCATATATTTT. Translated, it gives CASQGSGSSGNTIYF. Complete variable domain (other parts from reference TRBV7-9 and TRBJ1-3): DTGVSQNPRHKITKRGQNVTFRCDPISEHNRLYWYRQTLGQGPEFLTYFQNEAQLEKSRLLSDRFSAERPKGSFSTLEIQRTEQGDSAMYLCASQGSGSSGNTIYFGEGSWLTVV.

Details on this clone: Other DNA sequences from this sample encode an identical CDR3 as well. The chain couples TRBV5-1 to TRBJ1-1; D unclear. CDR3 length equals 15 residues. The V end was cut by 0 bases, the J end by 0 bases, with 9 bases between. The germline CDR1 and CDR2 sequences are SGHRS and YFSETQ. The CDR3 region has the DNA TGCGCCAGCAGCTTGGTTCCGGGGATGAACACTGAAGCTTTCTTT. Amino acids: CASSLVPGMNTEAFF.

This chain connects TRBV11-2 to TRBJ2-7; TRBD1 matches at 7 bases. Trimming at V came to 2 bases and at J to 2 bases, leaving 9 bases not matched to a gene. CDR3 length equals 16 residues. From germline, CDR1 is SGHAT and CDR2 FQNNGV. CDR3 DNA: TGTGCCAGCAGCTTAAGCGAGACAGGGAATACCTACGAGCAGTACTTC. Residues: CASSLSETGNTYEQYF. Complete variable domain (other parts from reference TRBV11-2 and TRBJ2-7): EAGVAQSPRYKIIEKRQSVAFWCNPISGHATLYWYQQILGQGPKLLIQFQNNGVVDDSQLPKDRFSAERLKGVDSTLKIQPAKLEDSAVYLCASSLSETGNTYEQYFGPGTRLTVT.

The chain joins TRBV12-2 to TRBJ2-1; no check of the table's D call, TRBD2, against the DNA was made. TRBV12-2 is reported as a pseudogene. The CDR3 length is 16 residues. The CDR3 spells CASRRPTSGGVREQFF. For the CDR3, the DNA is TGTGCAAGTCGCCGTCCGACTAGCGGGGGGGTTCGGGAGCAGTTCTTC.

The V call is TRBV11-2, the J call TRBJ1-5; 7 bases match TRBD1. The CDR3 runs to 12 residues. CDR1 SGHAT and CDR2 FQNNGV come from the germline V gene. V trimming: 6 bases; J trimming: 8 bases; junction bases outside the gene matches: 4. CDR3: CASSQTGEPQHF. CDR3 DNA sequence: TGTGCCAGCAGTCAAACAGGGGAGCCCCAGCATTTT.

The CDR3 loop reads CASSVTSTYQETQYF. In nucleotides, the CDR3 is TGTGCCAGCAGCGTAACGTCTACATACCAAGAGACCCAGTACTTC. The V gene is TRBV7-8, the J gene TRBJ2-5; D uncertain. Germline V gene data show CDR1 as SGHVS and CDR2 as FQNEAQ. Trimming left V 5 bases short and J 0 bases short, with 13 bases between. This CDR3 contains 15 residues.

The chain carries TRBV27 and TRBJ2-5; a weak D match, TRBD2 (5 bases). The germline gives CDR1 MNHEY, CDR2 SMNVEV (reference sequence). Trimming took off 5 bases at V and 5 bases at J, with 15 bases between the two ends. The length of the CDR3 is 14 residues. The CDR3, as DNA: TGTGCCAGCAGTCCTATAGGCCCGGGGGAGACCCAGTACTTC. Its translation is CASSPIGPGETQYF.

The chain joins TRBV19 to TRBJ1-2; D gene unclear. This CDR3 comprises 13 residues. CDR1 is LNHDA, CDR2 SQIVND, per germline (reference sequence). The germline V and J ends were trimmed by 5 bases and 6 bases, with 13 bases remaining between them. CDR3 sequence (DNA): TGTGCCAGTAGTTCAGCCAGCGGGCATGGCTACACCTTC. Amino acid sequence: CASSSASGHGYTF.

The chain carries TRBV9 and TRBJ1-3, with D uncertain. This CDR3 is 17 amino acids long. Trimming removed 4 bases from V and 0 bases from J, with 17 bases in between. The germline V gene has CDR1 SGDLS and CDR2 YYNGEE. The CDR3 DNA sequence: TGTGCCAGCAGCCGTAGGACTCCTGAAGGCTCTGGAAACACCATATATTTT. Its protein product is CASSRRTPEGSGNTIYF. The variable domain in full, with the rest retrieved from reference TRBV9 and TRBJ1-3, is DSGVTQTPKHLITATGQRVTLRCSPRSGDLSVYWYQQSLDQGLQFLIQYYNGEERAKGNILERFSAQQFPDLHSELNLSSLELGDSALYFCASSRRTPEGSGNTIYFGEGSWLTVV.

The chain employs TRBV2 and TRBJ1-2; TRBD1 agrees at 9 bases. CDR1 and CDR2 (germline): SNHLY, FYNNEI. V shed 6 bases, J shed 7 bases, and the junction held 6 bases outside the gene matches. The CDR3 covers 13 residues. Written as DNA, the CDR3 is TGTGCCAGCAGGGAGGGACAGGGCTTTGGCTACACCTTC. It codes for CASREGQGFGYTF.

About this clone: This specimen includes other DNA sequences encoding the same CDR3. The CDR3 is CSAMTGVGQPQHF. The DNA of the CDR3 is TGCAGCGCCATGACAGGGGTGGGTCAGCCCCAGCATTTT. This chain links TRBV29-1 with TRBJ1-5, with 8 bases identical to TRBD1. Trimming at V came to 7 bases and at J to 6 bases, leaving 8 bases not matched to a gene. The CDR3 covers 13 residues. CDR1 and CDR2 from the germline V gene are SQVTM and ANQGSEA.

Only a few counts were recorded for this clone. The rearrangement links TRBV29-1 to TRBJ2-3; D is uncertain. This CDR3 spans 12 amino acids. Germline-derived CDR1 and CDR2 are SQVTM and ANQGSEA. Trimming shortened V by 3 bases and J by 1 base, and 5 bases separated the two germline ends. CDR3 nucleotides: TGCAGCGTTGATGGAGGCACAGATACGCAGTATTTT. Translated, it gives CSVDGGTDTQYF.

The chain recombines TRBV7-3 with TRBJ1-1; D uncertain. V was pared by 4 bases and J by 0 bases, with 6 bases between. The V gene's germline CDR1 is SGHTA and CDR2 FQGTGA. This CDR3 contains 13 residues. CDR3 DNA sequence: TGTGCCAGCAGCTCTGCCTTGAACACTGAAGCTTTCTTT. This codes for CASSSALNTEAFF.

Only one count was recorded for this clone. The rearrangement joins TRBV6-5 to TRBJ1-6; D possibly corresponds to TRBD1 (5 bases). The germline V gene has CDR1 MNHEY and CDR2 SVGAGI. The CDR3 length is 14 residues. The V end was cut by 5 bases, the J end by 8 bases, with 13 bases between. The CDR3 spells CASSTGTGYSPLHF. The CDR3 DNA sequence: TGTGCCAGCAGTACCGGGACGGGATATTCACCCCTCCACTTT.

The chain uses TRBV5-1 and TRBJ2-5; 9 nucleotides align to TRBD2. CDR1 is SGHRS and CDR2 is YFSETQ in the germline V gene. Trimming at V came to 0 bases and at J to 4 bases, leaving 4 bases not matched to a gene. This CDR3 is 15 amino acids long. As DNA, the CDR3 is TGCGCCAGCAGCTTGGGCGGGGGGGCCTCAGAGACCCAGTACTTC. Its protein product is CASSLGGGASETQYF.

This CDR3 reads CAWGKSGEIQETQYF. DNA for the CDR3: TGTGCCTGGGGAAAAAGCGGGGAAATTCAAGAGACCCAGTACTTC. This sequence joins TRBV30 and TRBJ2-5; 7 bases fit TRBD2. CDR3 length: 15 residues. Germline V CDR1 and CDR2: GTSNPN, SVGIG (reference sequence). Losses at the gene ends were 5 bases for V and 2 bases for J; bases not matched to a gene: 11.

The V gene is TRBV3-1 (or the pseudogene TRBV3-2), the J gene TRBJ2-3; D is possibly TRBD2 (6 bases). There are 14 residues in the CDR3. V lost 8 bases and J 4 bases, leaving 16 bases between the germline ends. In germline, CDR1 is LGHDT, CDR2 YNNKEL (reference sequence). The CDR3 protein is CASGDWGVADTQYF. Written as DNA, the CDR3 is TGTGCCAGCGGGGACTGGGGGGTCGCAGATACGCAGTATTTT.

J is TRBJ1-1 and V is TRBV27; TRBD1 might be the D (6 bases). CDR1 MNHEY and CDR2 SMNVEV come from the germline V gene (reference sequence). The V end lost 4 bases, the J end lost 4 bases, and 16 bases lay between the germline ends. This CDR3 has 15 residues. The CDR3 DNA reads as TGTGCCAGCAGTTCCGAGGGGAGGGGGGGCACTGAAGCTTTCTTT. Translating it yields CASSSEGRGGTEAFF.

The chain joins TRBV7-2 to TRBJ2-5; tentative D call: TRBD1 (6 bases). Germline CDR1 reads SGHTA; CDR2 reads FQGNSA. V was cut by 5 bases and J by 3 bases, with 10 bases left in between. The CDR3 is 13 residues long. For the CDR3, the DNA is TGTGCCAGCAGCCCCCGGACAGAAGAGACCCAGTACTTC. It encodes CASSPRTEETQYF.